These 22 T cell receptor beta chains were sequenced from one sample in a study of OX40 agonist ivuxolimab in advanced cancers. TCRdb's copy holds only in-frame clones and misses some; the assay was immunoSEQ multiplex PCR. The sample records around 95,000 clones, 90% to 95% being singletons. The starting material was CD4+ or CD8+ T cells sorted from blood, obtained in a trial of the OX40 agonist ivuxolimab. The receptor set was obtained from an adult with an advanced solid tumor such as melanoma, head and neck, liver or kidney cancer.

V gene TRBV29-1 combines with J gene TRBJ1-5, with D possibly matching TRBD1 (5 bases). V was trimmed by 6 bases and J by 1 base, leaving 13 bases between them. CDR1 is SQVTM and CDR2 is ANQGSEA in the germline V gene. The CDR3 contains 14 residues. The CDR3 region is CSVKGTDSNQPQHF. DNA of the CDR3: TGCAGCGTGAAGGGGACGGACAGCAATCAGCCCCAGCATTTT. Filled out from reference TRBV29-1 and TRBJ1-5, the complete variable domain reads SAVISQKPSRDICQRGTSLTIQCQVDSQVTMMFWYRQQPGQSLTLIATANQGSEATYESGFVIDKFPISRPNLTFSTLTVSNMSPEDSSIYLCSVKGTDSNQPQHFGDGTRLSIL.

V and J are TRBV5-6 and TRBJ2-3; D unclear. The ends were cut back, 0 bases at V and 3 bases at J, with 11 bases in the middle. This CDR3 is 15 amino acids long. Germline CDR1 reads SGHDT; CDR2 reads YYEEEE. CDR3 amino acids: CASSLGPLGTDTQYF. The CDR3 coding sequence is TGTGCCAGCAGCTTGGGCCCCCTGGGGACAGATACGCAGTATTTT.

The chain joins TRBV28 to TRBJ1-2, with 7 bases lining up with TRBD1. The germline V gene has CDR1 MDHEN and CDR2 SYDVKM. The trim removed 7 bases at V and 0 bases at J, leaving 5 bases unmatched. The CDR3 is made up of 14 amino acids. Here the CDR3 DNA reads TGTGCCAGCATCCCGGGGACAGCTAACTATGGCTACACCTTC. Residues: CASIPGTANYGYTF.

This clone has a single count. The chain has TRBV29-1 and TRBJ1-1; weak D call: TRBD1 (5 bases). This CDR3 has 13 residues. Germline V gene lookup returns CDR1 SQVTM and CDR2 ANQGSEA. V was pared by 7 bases and J by 1 base, with 13 bases between. This CDR3 reads CSAAAGRNTEAFF. CDR3 in DNA: TGCAGCGCCGCGGCGGGGCGGAACACTGAAGCTTTCTTT.

V and J are TRBV7-6 and TRBJ2-3; D is undetermined. V was trimmed by 5 bases and J by 2 bases, leaving 5 bases between them. Looked up from germline, CDR1 is SGHVS and CDR2 is FNYEAQ. This CDR3 spans 12 amino acids. For the CDR3, the DNA is TGTGCCAGCAGCGCAACCACAGATACGCAGTATTTT. It specifies CASSATTDTQYF.

The chain links TRBV7-3 to TRBJ2-1; the D gene is possibly TRBD2 (6 bases). Germline V CDR1 and CDR2: SGHTA, FQGTGA. The V end lost 5 bases, the J end lost 10 bases, and 12 bases lay between the germline ends. The CDR3 is made up of 12 amino acids. The CDR3: CASSPAGREQFF. The CDR3 region has the DNA TGTGCCAGCAGCCCCGCGGGACGAGAGCAGTTCTTC. Variable domain in full (rest from reference TRBV7-3 and TRBJ2-1): GAGVSQTPSNKVTEKGKYVELRCDPISGHTALYWYRQSLGQGPEFLIYFQGTGAADDSGLPNDRFFAVRPEGSVSTLKIQRTERGDSAVYLCASSPAGREQFFGPGTRLTVL.

The rearrangement uses TRBV27 and TRBJ2-1; D call uncertain. The germline V and J ends were trimmed by 6 bases and 8 bases, with 11 bases remaining between them. Germline CDR1 and CDR2: MNHEY and SMNVEV (reference sequence). CDR3 length: 12 residues. CDR3 loop: CASSSRTYEQFF. The CDR3 coding sequence is TGTGCCAGCAGCTCCCGAACCTATGAGCAGTTCTTC.

The V and J genes are TRBV7-8 and TRBJ2-5; D is possibly TRBD1 (6 bases). Trimming left V 1 base short and J 5 bases short, with 11 bases between. In germline, CDR1 is SGHVS, CDR2 FQNEAQ. The CDR3 has 14 residues. This chain's CDR3 is CASSLDTGWETQYF. DNA for the CDR3: TGTGCCAGCAGCTTAGATACAGGGTGGGAGACCCAGTACTTC.

The chain joins TRBV10-3 to TRBJ1-1; the D gene is possibly TRBD1 (6 bases). The germline V gene has CDR1 ENHRY and CDR2 SYGVKD. The V end lost 0 bases, the J end lost 9 bases, and 17 bases lay between the germline ends. The CDR3 extends over 15 amino acids. This CDR3 is CAISESTRGAPKAFF. The CDR3 DNA reads as TGTGCCATCAGTGAGTCGACTCGGGGGGCACCTAAAGCTTTCTTT.

The J gene is TRBJ2-6, the V gene TRBV28; D unclear. The CDR3 consists of 15 residues. Germline V gene sequence: CDR1 MDHEN, CDR2 SYDVKM. V gave up 5 bases and J gave up 0 bases, with 8 bases separating them. The CDR3 DNA follows: TGTGCCAGCAGTACAGCCGTCTCTGGGGCCAACGTCCTGACTTTC. The encoded protein is CASSTAVSGANVLTF.

CDR3 sequence: CASSEETQGTEAFF. The CDR3 DNA follows: TGTGCCAGCAGTGAAGAAACGCAGGGCACTGAAGCTTTCTTT. J is TRBJ1-1 and V is TRBV6-1; tentative D call: TRBD1 (5 bases). Germline V lookup: CDR1 MNHNS, CDR2 SASEGT. V was pared by 1 base and J by 4 bases, with 10 bases between. The CDR3 has 14 residues.

The rearrangement joins TRBV19 to TRBJ2-1, with D perhaps TRBD1 (6 bases). This CDR3 is built from 14 residues. Germline assignment: CDR1 LNHDA and CDR2 SQIVND (reference sequence). V was cut by 5 bases and J by 4 bases, with 12 bases left in between. The CDR3 spells CASSVRQAYNEQFF. The CDR3 DNA reads TGTGCCAGTAGTGTCCGACAGGCTTACAATGAGCAGTTCTTC. The full variable domain, its missing parts supplied by reference TRBV19 and TRBJ2-1, is DGGITQSPKYLFRKEGQNVTLSCEQNLNHDAMYWYRQDPGQGLRLIYYSQIVNDFQKGDIAEGYSVSREKKESFPLTVTSAQKNPTAFYLCASSVRQAYNEQFFGPGTRLTVL.

V and J are TRBV11-1 and TRBJ2-3; D possibly corresponds to TRBD2 (5 bases). V was shortened by 6 bases and J by 3 bases, with 10 bases between the two germline ends. This CDR3 has 13 residues. CDR1 is SGHAT and CDR2 is FQDESV in the germline V gene (reference sequence). CDR3 protein: CASSPPGTDTQYF. The CDR3, as DNA: TGTGCCAGCAGTCCACCGGGGACAGATACGCAGTATTTT.

Comment on this clone: Distinct nucleotide sequences in the sample also encode this CDR3. The chain has TRBV19 and TRBJ1-5; the match to TRBD1 covers 8 bases. Germline CDR1 reads LNHDA; CDR2 reads SQIVND (reference sequence). After removal of 7 bases from V and 6 bases from J, the junction contained 8 bases not matched to a gene. The CDR3 is made up of 14 amino acids. In nucleotides, the CDR3 is TGTGCCAGTAAACGAGACAGGGGCGGTCAGCCCCAGCATTTT. The encoded protein is CASKRDRGGQPQHF.

The genes are TRBV28 and TRBJ1-4, with D uncertain. This CDR3 comprises 17 residues. The V and J ends lost 2 bases and 0 bases respectively, with 13 bases between them. The V gene's germline CDR1 is MDHEN and CDR2 SYDVKM. The CDR3, as DNA: TGTGCCAGCAGTTTACTGTGGGCGGAAGCAACTAATGAAAAACTGTTTTTT. It codes for CASSLLWAEATNEKLFF.

The CDR3 DNA sequence: TGTGCCAGCAGCTTCCAGACAGGGCCAACCTACAATGAGCAGTTCTTC. Its translation is CASSFQTGPTYNEQFF. This chain uses TRBV7-9 with TRBJ2-1; 7 bases agree with TRBD1. The CDR3 extends over 16 amino acids. With 3 bases clipped from V and 2 bases from J, the junction kept 7 bases outside the gene matches. Per the germline V gene, CDR1 is SEHNR and CDR2 is FQNEAQ (reference sequence).

V is TRBV4-1 and J is TRBJ1-2; D gene unclear. V was clipped by 0 bases and J by 0 bases, with 11 bases between them. Germline V gene data show CDR1 as MGHRA and CDR2 as YSYEKL. This CDR3 contains 16 residues. The CDR3 DNA follows: TGCGCCAGCAGCCAAGATGAACGGTGGGCTAACTATGGCTACACCTTC. This translates into CASSQDERWANYGYTF.

This sequence joins TRBV12-5 and TRBJ1-5, with 9 nucleotides matching TRBD1. The V gene end was trimmed by 2 bases and the J gene end by 6 bases; junction bases not matched to a gene: 5. CDR1 and CDR2 (germline): LGHNT, FRNRAP. CDR3 length: 15 residues. CDR3 sequence: CASGLWGQGRQPQHF. CDR3 nucleotide sequence: TGTGCTAGTGGTTTGTGGGGACAGGGTCGTCAGCCCCAGCATTTT.

The chain links TRBV18 to TRBJ2-5; 7 bases fit TRBD1. Per the germline V gene, CDR1 is KGHSH and CDR2 is LQKENI. Losses at the gene ends were 3 bases for V and 5 bases for J; bases not matched to a gene: 12. The CDR3 loop spans 16 amino acids. This chain's CDR3 is CASSPNAQGSGETQYF. The CDR3 DNA sequence: TGTGCCAGCTCACCCAACGCACAGGGGTCAGGGGAGACCCAGTACTTC.

The rearrangement joins TRBV1 to TRBJ2-2; whether TRBD2, the table's D call, matches the DNA was not checked. TRBV1 is a pseudogene segment. This CDR3 region has 18 residues. DNA for the CDR3: TGCACCAGCAGCCAACTACCGACTAGTCGTGATGCTACCGGGGAGCTGTTTTTT. This gives the protein CTSSQLPTSRDATGELFF.

The J gene is TRBJ1-2, the V gene TRBV7-9, with D hard to call. This CDR3 is built from 12 residues. Looked up from germline, CDR1 is SEHNR and CDR2 is FQNEAQ (reference sequence). The germline V and J ends were trimmed by 5 bases and 6 bases, with 10 bases remaining between them. The CDR3 spells CASSMTVDGYTF. CDR3 sequence (DNA): TGTGCCAGCAGCATGACGGTGGATGGCTACACCTTC.

The V call is TRBV6-5, the J call TRBJ1-5; D perhaps matches TRBD1 (5 bases). With 1 base removed from V and 2 bases from J, the gap between germline ends came to 6 bases. The CDR3 contains 14 residues. Looked up from germline, CDR1 is MNHEY and CDR2 is SVGAGI. The CDR3 loop is CASSYWGGNQPQHF. Written as DNA, the CDR3 is TGTGCCAGCAGTTACTGGGGCGGCAATCAGCCCCAGCATTTT.